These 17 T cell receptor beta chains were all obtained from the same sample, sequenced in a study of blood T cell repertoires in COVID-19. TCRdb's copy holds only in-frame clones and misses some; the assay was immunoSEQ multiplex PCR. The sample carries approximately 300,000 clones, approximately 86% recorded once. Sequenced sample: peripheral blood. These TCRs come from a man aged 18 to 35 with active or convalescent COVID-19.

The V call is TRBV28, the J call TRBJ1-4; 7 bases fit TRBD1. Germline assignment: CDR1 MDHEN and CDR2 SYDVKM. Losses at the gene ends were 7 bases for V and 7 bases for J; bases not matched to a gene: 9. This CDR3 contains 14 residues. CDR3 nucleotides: TGTGCCAGCAACCCCCCCAGGGGGAGTGAAAAACTGTTTTTT. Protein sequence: CASNPPRGSEKLFF.

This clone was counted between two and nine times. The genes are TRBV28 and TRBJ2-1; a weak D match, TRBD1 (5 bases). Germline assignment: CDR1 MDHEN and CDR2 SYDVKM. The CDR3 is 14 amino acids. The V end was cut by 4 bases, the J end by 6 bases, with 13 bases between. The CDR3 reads CASSYRGFGNEQFF. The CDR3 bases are TGTGCCAGCAGTTATAGGGGCTTCGGCAATGAGCAGTTCTTC.

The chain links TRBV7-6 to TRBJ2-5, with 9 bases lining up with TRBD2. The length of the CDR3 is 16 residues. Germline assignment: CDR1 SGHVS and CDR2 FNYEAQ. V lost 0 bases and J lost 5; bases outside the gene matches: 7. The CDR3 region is CASSLAGLAGAETQYF. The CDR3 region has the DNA TGTGCCAGCAGCTTAGCGGGGTTAGCGGGAGCCGAGACCCAGTACTTC.

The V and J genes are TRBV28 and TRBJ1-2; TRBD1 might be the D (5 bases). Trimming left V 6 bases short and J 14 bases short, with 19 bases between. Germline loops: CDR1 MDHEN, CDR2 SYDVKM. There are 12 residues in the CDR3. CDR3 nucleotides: TGTGCCAGCAGCCTGTTGACAGATAGTTGGACCTTC. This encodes CASSLLTDSWTF.

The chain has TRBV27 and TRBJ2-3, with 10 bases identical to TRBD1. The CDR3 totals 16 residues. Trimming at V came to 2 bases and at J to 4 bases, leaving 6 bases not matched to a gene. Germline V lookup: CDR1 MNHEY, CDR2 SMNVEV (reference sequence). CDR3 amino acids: CASSLNRGQGPDTQYF. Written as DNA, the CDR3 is TGTGCCAGCAGTTTAAACAGGGGACAGGGGCCAGATACGCAGTATTTT.

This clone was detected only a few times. CDR3 sequence (DNA): TGTGCCAGCAGTGAGGTCGGAGATATCTCCTACAATGAGCAGTTCTTC. It yields the protein CASSEVGDISYNEQFF. The chain has TRBV25-1 and TRBJ2-1; D gene ambiguous. The germline CDR1 and CDR2 sequences are MGHDK and SYGVNS. The CDR3 sequence is 16 residues long. The ends were cut back, 3 bases at V and 0 bases at J, with 12 bases in the middle.

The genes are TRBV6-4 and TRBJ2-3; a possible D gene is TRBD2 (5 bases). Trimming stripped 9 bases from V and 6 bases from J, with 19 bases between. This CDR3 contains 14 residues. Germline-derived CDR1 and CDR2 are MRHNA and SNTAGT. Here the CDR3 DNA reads TGTGCCAGAGGCGGAATCCATACGGGGGATACGCAGTATTTT. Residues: CARGGIHTGDTQYF.

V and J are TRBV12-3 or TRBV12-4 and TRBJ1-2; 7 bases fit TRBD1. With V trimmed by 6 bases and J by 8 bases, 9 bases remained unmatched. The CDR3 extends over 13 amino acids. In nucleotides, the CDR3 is TGTGCCAGCAGCCCTGACAGGGTTAAAGGCTACACCTTC. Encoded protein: CASSPDRVKGYTF.

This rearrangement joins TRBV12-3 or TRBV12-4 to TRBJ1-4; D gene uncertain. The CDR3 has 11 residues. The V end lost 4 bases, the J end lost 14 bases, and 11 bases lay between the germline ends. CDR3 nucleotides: TGTGCCAGCAGTTCTGGCCCTGGTCTGTTTTTT. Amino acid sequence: CASSSGPGLFF.

CDR3 bases: TGTGCCATCAGTGGGATACAGGGAAACTCTGGAAACACCATATATTTT. Its protein is CAISGIQGNSGNTIYF. This chain uses TRBV10-3 with TRBJ1-3; weak D call: TRBD1 (6 bases). CDR1 is ENHRY, CDR2 SYGVKD, per germline. The CDR3 length is 16 residues. V was cut by 4 bases and J by 0 bases, with 13 bases left in between.

DNA for the CDR3: TGCGCCAGCAGCGTACAGGGGCCGCGGGGCTATGGCTACACCTTC. Translated: CASSVQGPRGYGYTF. The gene calls are TRBV5-1 and TRBJ1-2, with TRBD1 matching 7 bases. The length of the CDR3 is 15 residues. The germline CDR1 and CDR2 sequences are SGHRS and YFSETQ. V lost 4 bases, J lost 4 bases, and 10 bases stayed unmatched.

CDR3 sequence: CASSQVSSGRYEQYF. DNA of the CDR3: TGTGCCAGCAGCCAAGTCTCGAGCGGGAGGTACGAGCAGTACTTC. V is TRBV3-1 (or the pseudogene TRBV3-2) and J is TRBJ2-7, with 9 bases identical to TRBD2. This CDR3 is built from 15 residues. The ends lost 1 base at V and 4 bases at J; junction bases unmatched: 5. The germline gives CDR1 LGHDT, CDR2 YNNKEL (reference sequence).

CDR3 in DNA: TGTGCCAGCAGCTATTCTACAGGGGACCTCGGGGAGCTGTTTTTT. Translating gives CASSYSTGDLGELFF. The gene calls are TRBV7-9 and TRBJ2-2; 7 bases match TRBD1. CDR3 size: 15 residues. Germline V gene data show CDR1 as SEHNR and CDR2 as FQNEAQ (reference sequence). The trim removed 4 bases at V and 7 bases at J, leaving 9 bases unmatched. The full variable domain, with the rest looked up from reference TRBV7-9 and TRBJ2-2, is DTGVSQNPRHKITKRGQNVTFRCDPISEHNRLYWYRQTLGQGPEFLTYFQNEAQLEKSRLLSDRFSAERPKGSFSTLEIQRTEQGDSAMYLCASSYSTGDLGELFFGEGSRLTVL.

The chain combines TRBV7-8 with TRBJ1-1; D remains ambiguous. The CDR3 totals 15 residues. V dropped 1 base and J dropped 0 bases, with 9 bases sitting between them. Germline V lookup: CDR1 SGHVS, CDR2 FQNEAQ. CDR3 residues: CASSLEPGMNTEAFF. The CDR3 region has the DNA TGTGCCAGCAGCTTAGAGCCGGGTATGAACACTGAAGCTTTCTTT.

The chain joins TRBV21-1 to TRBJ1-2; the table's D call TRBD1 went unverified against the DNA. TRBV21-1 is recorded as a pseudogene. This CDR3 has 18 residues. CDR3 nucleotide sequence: TGTGCCAGCAGCAAAGTCCCAGAGGTGTCCGGGACAATTGATGGCTACACCTTC. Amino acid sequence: CASSKVPEVSGTIDGYTF.

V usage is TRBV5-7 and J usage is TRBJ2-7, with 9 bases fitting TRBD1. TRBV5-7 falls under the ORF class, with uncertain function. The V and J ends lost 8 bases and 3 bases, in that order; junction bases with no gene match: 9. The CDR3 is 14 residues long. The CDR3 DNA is TGTGCCAGGCATGAGGACAGGGGTCTCTACGAGCAGTACTTC. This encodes CARHEDRGLYEQYF.

CDR3 sequence reads: CASSQGTGRFYGYTF. The CDR3 DNA follows: TGTGCCAGCAGCCAAGGGACAGGGAGGTTCTATGGCTACACCTTC. The rearrangement links TRBV14 to TRBJ1-2; 8 bases match TRBD1. Per germline, CDR1 SGHDN and CDR2 FVKESK. With V trimmed by 1 base and J by 4 bases, 5 bases remained unmatched. The CDR3 contains 15 residues. The full variable domain, completed using reference TRBV14 and TRBJ1-2, is EAGVTQFPSHSVIEKGQTVTLRCDPISGHDNLYWYRRVMGKEIKFLLHFVKESKQDESGMPNNRFLAERTGGTYSTLKVQPAELEDSGVYFCASSQGTGRFYGYTFGSGTRLTVV.